The 16 T cell receptor beta chains below come from one sample, sequenced in a study of T cells expressing NK-cell markers. From its re-call of the 5' RACE reads, TCRdb lists each CDR3 protein once, without DNA. Here the sample table reports approximately 550,000 distinct CDR3 sequences. The sample taken for sequencing was blood T cells: a sorted CD56 or NKG2C T cell subset, CD4+ or CD8+ T cells, or bulk PBMC T cells (not recorded which). All receptors derive from a man between 18 and 29 years old in good health.

The chain carries TRBV5-1 and TRBJ2-3; TCRdb's D gene call, TRBD1, goes unchecked for lack of DNA. CDR1 is SGHRS and CDR2 is YFSETQ in the germline V gene. This CDR3 contains 19 residues. The CDR3 protein is CASSLVPYDSAQGVDTQYF.

V gene TRBV20-1 combines with J gene TRBJ2-3; the TCRdb call, TRBD2, lacks DNA for checking. This CDR3 is built from 14 residues. Germline CDR1 reads DFQATT; CDR2 reads SNEGSKA (reference sequence). The CDR3 loop reads CSASSSGSLNTQYF.

The chain has TRBV20-1 and TRBJ2-1. Germline V CDR1 and CDR2: DFQATT, SNEGSKA (reference sequence). The CDR3 totals 13 residues. CDR3 protein: CSARDSLLDEQFF.

V usage is TRBV11-2 and J usage is TRBJ2-4; TCRdb's D call, TRBD1, is unchecked because there is no DNA. The V gene's germline CDR1 is SGHAT and CDR2 FQNNGV. The CDR3 consists of 18 residues. The CDR3 spells CASSPFHPGGIAKNIQYF. Complete variable domain (other parts from reference TRBV11-2 and TRBJ2-4): EAGVAQSPRYKIIEKRQSVAFWCNPISGHATLYWYQQILGQGPKLLIQFQNNGVVDDSQLPKDRFSAERLKGVDSTLKIQPAKLEDSAVYLCASSPFHPGGIAKNIQYFGAGTRLSVL.

V usage is TRBV5-1 and J usage is TRBJ2-5; the D call from TCRdb, TRBD1, cannot be confirmed without DNA. The germline gives CDR1 SGHRS, CDR2 YFSETQ. The CDR3 is 13 residues long. The CDR3 loop is CASSRQGEETQYF. Combining the CDR3 with reference TRBV5-1 and TRBJ2-5 gives the whole variable domain KAGVTQTPRYLIKTRGQQVTLSCSPISGHRSVSWYQQTPGQGLQFLFEYFSETQRNKGNFPGRFSGRQFSNSRSEMNVSTLELGDSALYLCASSRQGEETQYFGPGTRLLVL.

CDR3 loop: CASQSGGGLETQYF. The V gene is TRBV28, the J gene TRBJ2-5; the TCRdb call, TRBD2, lacks DNA for checking. Per germline, CDR1 MDHEN and CDR2 SYDVKM. This CDR3 has 14 amino acids.

The rearrangement links TRBV4-1 to TRBJ2-2. Germline lookup yields CDR1 MGHRA and CDR2 YSYEKL. CDR3 length: 16 amino acids. The CDR3 region is CASSQALMRSTGELFF.

In terms of frequency, this clonotype is medium-sized. V usage is TRBV7-9 and J usage is TRBJ2-1; the TCRdb call, TRBD2, lacks DNA for checking. Germline-derived CDR1 and CDR2 are SEHNR and FQNEAQ (reference sequence). The CDR3 consists of 16 residues. Here the CDR3 reads CASSAPWTSGSDEQFF.

The rearrangement uses TRBV29-1 and TRBJ2-5; checking the TCRdb D call of TRBD1 is not possible without DNA. Germline lookup yields CDR1 SQVTM and CDR2 ANQGSEA. The length of the CDR3 is 14 residues. Here the CDR3 reads CSVDDGTGLETQYF.

The chain carries TRBV5-1 and TRBJ2-7; checking the TCRdb D call of TRBD1 is not possible without DNA. The CDR3 contains 13 residues. Germline-derived CDR1 and CDR2 are SGHRS and YFSETQ. This CDR3 is CASSFGDSDEQYF.

V is TRBV9 and J is TRBJ2-5; TCRdb returns TRBD2, unconfirmable since there is no DNA. Germline CDR1 SGDLS, CDR2 YYNGEE. The length of the CDR3 is 16 residues. CDR3 loop: CASSVAANLGGETQYF.

The V and J genes are TRBV5-6 and TRBJ2-5. Germline V gene sequence: CDR1 SGHDT, CDR2 YYEEEE. There are 13 residues in the CDR3. CDR3: CASSLGERETQYF.

V and J are TRBV27 and TRBJ1-2; the TCRdb D gene call, TRBD1, has no DNA to confirm it. The germline V gene encodes CDR1 MNHEY and CDR2 SMNVEV (reference sequence). CDR3 size: 14 residues. CDR3 amino acids: CASSPDRSNYGYTF.

The V call is TRBV4-2, the J call TRBJ1-3. The CDR3 spans 15 residues. Germline values: CDR1 LGHNA, CDR2 YNFKEQ. CDR3 sequence: CASSQDPTAGNTIYF.

The J gene is TRBJ2-6, the V gene TRBV28. Germline V gives CDR1 MDHEN, CDR2 SYDVKM. This CDR3 region has 15 residues. CDR3: CASSPSGSGANVLTF.

The chain has TRBV20-1 and TRBJ2-2. Germline assignment: CDR1 DFQATT and CDR2 SNEGSKA (reference sequence). This CDR3 region has 13 residues. CDR3 loop: CSARSALAGELFF.